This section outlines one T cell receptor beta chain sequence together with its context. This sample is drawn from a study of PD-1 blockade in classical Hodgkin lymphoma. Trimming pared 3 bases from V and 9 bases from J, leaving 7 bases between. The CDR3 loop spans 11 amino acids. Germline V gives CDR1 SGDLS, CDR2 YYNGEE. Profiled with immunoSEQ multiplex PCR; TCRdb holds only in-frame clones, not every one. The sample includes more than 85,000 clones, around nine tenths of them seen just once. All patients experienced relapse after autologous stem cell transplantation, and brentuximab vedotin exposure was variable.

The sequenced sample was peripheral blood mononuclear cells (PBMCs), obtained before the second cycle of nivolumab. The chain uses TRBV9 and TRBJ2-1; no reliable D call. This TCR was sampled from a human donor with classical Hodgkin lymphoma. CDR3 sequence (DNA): TGTGCCAGCAGCGCTACTCGTGAGCAGTTCTTC. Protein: CASSATREQFF.